Below are 23 T cell receptor beta chains sequenced from a single sample in a study of radiotherapy plus CTLA-4 blockade in lung cancer. Some clones are missing from TCRdb's copy, which holds only in-frame ones; the method was immunoSEQ multiplex PCR. This repertoire shows around 71,000 clones, approximately 76% found once; its top ten account for about 15%. The sample here was peripheral blood, taken from a patient treated with radiotherapy plus ipilimumab. The origin of the receptors is a human donor with non-small cell lung cancer whose response to radiotherapy plus ipilimumab could not be evaluated. Some clones in this sample may be carry-over from other donors' samples.

The chain joins TRBV4-3 to TRBJ2-2; possibly TRBD1 for D (6 bases). Germline-derived CDR1 and CDR2 are LGHNA and YSLEER. Between the trimmed V and J ends, which lost 4 bases and 7 bases, there was a span of 22 bases. The CDR3 runs to 17 residues. CDR3 loop: CASSLGAAQGFGGELFF. DNA of the CDR3: TGCGCCAGCAGCCTGGGGGCTGCGCAGGGCTTTGGCGGGGAGCTGTTTTTT.

The V call is TRBV7-9, the J call TRBJ1-3, with D uncertain. Germline V gene sequence: CDR1 SEHNR, CDR2 FQNEAQ (reference sequence). CDR3 length: 15 residues. V was pared by 0 bases and J by 2 bases, with 8 bases between. The CDR3 here is CASSLAGITGNTIYF. Written as DNA, the CDR3 is TGTGCCAGCAGCTTAGCCGGGATAACTGGAAACACCATATATTTT. Supplemented by reference TRBV7-9 and TRBJ1-3, the full variable domain reads DTGVSQNPRHKITKRGQNVTFRCDPISEHNRLYWYRQTLGQGPEFLTYFQNEAQLEKSRLLSDRFSAERPKGSFSTLEIQRTEQGDSAMYLCASSLAGITGNTIYFGEGSWLTVV.

V is TRBV4-3 and J is TRBJ2-2; D is possibly TRBD2 (5 bases). CDR1 is LGHNA, CDR2 YSLEER, per germline. This CDR3 spans 15 amino acids. Trimming pared 4 bases from V and 5 bases from J, leaving 14 bases between. Here the CDR3 DNA reads TGCGCCAGCAGCCGAGCGGCTTCGGGGACCGGGGAGCTGTTTTTT. Translated, it gives CASSRAASGTGELFF.

This clone was found a few times. The chain joins TRBV19 to TRBJ2-7, with 9 positions matching TRBD2. Germline V gene lookup returns CDR1 LNHDA and CDR2 SQIVND (reference sequence). The CDR3 has 15 residues. The V gene end was trimmed by 5 bases and the J gene end by 1 base; junction bases not matched to a gene: 6. CDR3 bases: TGTGCCAGTAGTGGGGGGACTAGCTTTTCCTACGAGCAGTACTTC. Protein sequence: CASSGGTSFSYEQYF.

The J gene is TRBJ1-5, the V gene TRBV2, with D tentatively TRBD1 (5 bases). V was pared by 7 bases and J by 3 bases, with 13 bases between. This CDR3 is 14 amino acids long. Germline CDR1 SNHLY, CDR2 FYNNEI. The CDR3, as DNA: TGTGCCAGCAATTTGGGGGGGAACAATCAGCCCCAGCATTTT. Translated, it gives CASNLGGNNQPQHF.

CDR3 sequence reads: CSVEVAGPSTDTQYF. The CDR3 nucleotides read TGCAGCGTTGAGGTAGCGGGCCCGAGTACAGATACGCAGTATTTT. The chain recombines TRBV29-1 with TRBJ2-3; TRBD2 aligns across 7 bases. The trim removed 3 bases at V and 3 bases at J, leaving 9 bases unmatched. Germline CDR1 reads SQVTM; CDR2 reads ANQGSEA. The CDR3 has 15 residues.

A single count supports this clone. The chain links TRBV7-9 to TRBJ2-7; TRBD1 might be the D (6 bases). The CDR3 covers 13 residues. Germline V CDR1 and CDR2: SEHNR, FQNEAQ (reference sequence). V lost 5 bases and J 6 bases, leaving 14 bases between the germline ends. This CDR3 reads CASSQTGTGEQYF. The CDR3 DNA reads TGTGCCAGCAGCCAAACAGGGACGGGCGAGCAGTACTTC.

V usage is TRBV4-1 and J usage is TRBJ1-4; 7 positions agree with TRBD1. Germline V gene lookup returns CDR1 MGHRA and CDR2 YSYEKL. The CDR3 extends over 20 amino acids. V lost 0 bases and J lost 8; bases outside the gene matches: 21. CDR3 nucleotide sequence: TGCGCCAGCAGCCAAGATGGAACACAGGGGAGGAGGGGAAGAAGCGAAAAACTGTTTTTT. Its protein product is CASSQDGTQGRRGRSEKLFF.

The V and J genes are TRBV5-1 and TRBJ1-1; D gene ambiguous. CDR3 length: 15 amino acids. The V gene's germline CDR1 is SGHRS and CDR2 YFSETQ. Trimming removed 4 bases from V and 1 base from J, with 14 bases in between. Written as DNA, the CDR3 is TGCGCCAGCAGCCCCCGGGATCTATGGAACACTGAAGCTTTCTTT. Protein sequence: CASSPRDLWNTEAFF.

This clone was counted only a few times. V gene TRBV6-1 combines with J gene TRBJ1-2, with TRBD1 as a possible D gene (5 bases). This CDR3 has 14 amino acids. Deletions cut 7 bases from V and 2 bases from J, with 14 bases between. CDR1 is MNHNS and CDR2 is SASEGT in the germline V gene. The CDR3 region is CASIQRGGNYGYTF. CDR3 in DNA: TGTGCCAGCATCCAGCGGGGGGGAAACTATGGCTACACCTTC.

The CDR3 nucleotides are TGCGCCAGCAGCCCCCGAACGACAGGGGGAAACACCATATATTTT. This sequence encodes CASSPRTTGGNTIYF. The rearrangement links TRBV4-1 to TRBJ1-3; TRBD1 aligns across 7 bases. The germline V gene has CDR1 MGHRA and CDR2 YSYEKL. V lost 4 bases and J lost 4; bases outside the gene matches: 7. CDR3 length: 15 amino acids.

V and J are TRBV27 and TRBJ1-1; D unclear. Germline CDR1 is MNHEY and CDR2 is SMNVEV (reference sequence). V dropped 6 bases and J dropped 0 bases, with 8 bases sitting between them. The CDR3 extends over 13 amino acids. CDR3 amino acids: CASSQEVNTEAFF. The CDR3 DNA follows: TGTGCCAGCAGCCAGGAAGTGAACACTGAAGCTTTCTTT.

The genes are TRBV27 and TRBJ1-1, with D possibly being TRBD1 (6 bases). Trimming shortened V by 4 bases and J by 6 bases, and 12 bases separated the two germline ends. CDR3 size: 13 residues. CDR1 is MNHEY, CDR2 SMNVEV, per germline (reference sequence). The CDR3 reads CASSSHDRPEAFF. CDR3 DNA: TGTGCCAGCAGTTCGCATGACAGGCCTGAAGCTTTCTTT.

The rearrangement joins TRBV6-1 to TRBJ1-1, with unresolved D. The length of the CDR3 is 11 residues. The germline V and J ends were trimmed by 4 bases and 7 bases, with 7 bases remaining between them. The germline CDR1 and CDR2 sequences are MNHNS and SASEGT. CDR3 bases: TGTGCCAGCAGTGCCCGCGATGAAGCTTTCTTT. The encoded protein is CASSARDEAFF.

This clone was observed once. CDR3 coding DNA: TGTGCCAGCAGCATCCCTTGGGGCCGCGACCAAGAGACCCAGTACTTC. Translating it yields CASSIPWGRDQETQYF. V usage is TRBV5-6 and J usage is TRBJ2-5; D possibly corresponds to TRBD1 (5 bases). The V end lost 4 bases, the J end lost 0 bases, and 16 bases lay between the germline ends. Germline V gives CDR1 SGHDT, CDR2 YYEEEE. The CDR3 is made up of 16 amino acids.

This clone was picked up a small number of times. The gene calls are TRBV19 and TRBJ2-2; 7 bases align to TRBD1. The CDR3 has 17 residues. Germline CDR1 reads LNHDA; CDR2 reads SQIVND (reference sequence). V shed 8 bases, J shed 4 bases, and the junction held 16 bases outside the gene matches. CDR3 bases: TGTGCCAGTCGGCACGTAGACAGGGAGCGAAGCACCGGGGAGCTGTTTTTT. Translated: CASRHVDRERSTGELFF.

This clone appeared a few times. The chain joins TRBV19 to TRBJ1-5; perhaps TRBD1 as D (6 bases). The CDR3 has 14 amino acids. The germline V gene has CDR1 LNHDA and CDR2 SQIVND (reference sequence). V was cut by 4 bases and J by 5 bases, with 12 bases left in between. In DNA, the CDR3 is TGTGCCAGTAGTACCGGGACATATCATCAGCCCCAGCATTTT. It yields the protein CASSTGTYHQPQHF.

The table lists this clone with a count of one. The chain is built from TRBV9 and TRBJ2-3, with TRBD1 matching over 9 bases. CDR3 length: 15 residues. In germline, CDR1 is SGDLS, CDR2 YYNGEE. Trimming took 0 bases from V and 5 from J; bases not matched to a gene: 4. CDR3 amino acids: CASSVEQGAVDTQYF. Here the CDR3 DNA reads TGTGCCAGCAGCGTAGAACAGGGGGCTGTAGATACGCAGTATTTT.

To note about this clone: Other DNA variants within this sample encode the same CDR3. The rearrangement links TRBV6-5 to TRBJ1-1, with 10 bases lining up with TRBD1. Germline V gene data show CDR1 as MNHEY and CDR2 as SVGAGI. The length of the CDR3 is 15 residues. The junction had 3 bases not matched to a gene; V was cut back by 0 bases and J by 5 bases. The CDR3 nucleotides are TGTGCCAGCAGTTACTCATGGACAGGGGGAACTGAAGCTTTCTTT. Protein product: CASSYSWTGGTEAFF.

The V and J genes are TRBV11-2 and TRBJ2-1; the D is unclear. Trimming removed 0 bases at V and 0 bases at J, with 12 bases between. The germline V gene has CDR1 SGHAT and CDR2 FQNNGV. The CDR3 sequence is 17 residues long. Here the CDR3 reads CASSLDNHLSSYNEQFF. The CDR3 DNA sequence: TGTGCCAGCAGCTTAGACAACCACCTAAGCTCCTACAATGAGCAGTTCTTC.

This chain joins TRBV11-2 and TRBJ1-2, with a tentative D call TRBD1 (5 bases). V lost 1 base, J lost 4 bases, and 13 bases lay in between. Germline-derived CDR1 and CDR2 are SGHAT and FQNNGV. The CDR3 totals 15 residues. The CDR3 sequence: CASSLARGTTYGYTF. CDR3 coding DNA: TGTGCCAGCAGCTTAGCTCGGGGGACCACCTATGGCTACACCTTC.

The J gene is TRBJ1-5, the V gene TRBV19, with D maybe TRBD1 (5 bases). Germline loops: CDR1 LNHDA, CDR2 SQIVND (reference sequence). There are 14 residues in the CDR3. With 4 bases removed from V and 2 bases from J, the gap between germline ends came to 9 bases. CDR3 bases: TGTGCCAGTAGTACAGGGCGACGCAATCAGCCCCAGCATTTT. This translates into CASSTGRRNQPQHF.

This clone has only a few counts. The chain couples TRBV7-9 to TRBJ1-3, with 7 bases identical to TRBD1. Germline V lookup: CDR1 SEHNR, CDR2 FQNEAQ (reference sequence). This CDR3 contains 14 residues. Trimming cost V 4 bases and J 4 bases; bases outside gene matches: 4. This CDR3 is CASSWTGSGNTIYF. CDR3 DNA: TGTGCCAGCAGCTGGACAGGTTCAGGAAACACCATATATTTT.